This T cell receptor beta chain was captured by sequencing in a study of CD8 T cells in Susac syndrome. The CDR3 is 13 residues long. Germline CDR1 SGHNT, CDR2 YYREEE (reference sequence). After removal of 5 bases from V and 10 bases from J, the junction contained 7 bases not matched to a gene. This clonotype appeared once. With random hexamers, reverse transcription was performed on about 0.5 to 1 ug of RNA. From the immunoSEQ multiplex PCR reads, TCRdb called clonotypes with MiXCR, one entry per CDR3 protein. This table has roughly 89,000 distinct CDR3 sequences, approximately 96% appearing once. The chain links TRBV5-4 to TRBJ2-3; TRBD2 matches at 10 bases. Sample: CD8+ T cells from PBMCs. The TCR sequence derives from a human donor with Susac syndrome. As DNA, the CDR3 is TGTGCCAGCAGTCTAGCGGGAGAAAGGGCGCAGTATTTT. Its protein product is CASSLAGERAQYF. Combining the CDR3 with reference TRBV5-4 and TRBJ2-3 gives the whole variable domain ETGVTQSPTHLIKTRGQQVTLRCSSQSGHNTVSWYQQALGQGPQFIFQYYREEENGRGNFPPRFSGLQFPNYSSELNVNALELDDSALYLCASSLAGERAQYFGPGTRLTVL.